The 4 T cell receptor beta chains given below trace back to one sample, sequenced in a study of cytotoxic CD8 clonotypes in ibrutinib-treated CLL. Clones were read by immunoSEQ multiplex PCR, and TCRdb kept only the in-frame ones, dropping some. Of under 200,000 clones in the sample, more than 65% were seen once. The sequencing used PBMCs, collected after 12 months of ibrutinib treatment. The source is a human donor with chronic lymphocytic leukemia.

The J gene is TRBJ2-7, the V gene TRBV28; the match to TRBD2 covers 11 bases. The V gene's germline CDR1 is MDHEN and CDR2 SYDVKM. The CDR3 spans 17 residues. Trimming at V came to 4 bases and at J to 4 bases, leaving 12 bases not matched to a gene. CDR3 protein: CASSYLSTSGKKYEQYF. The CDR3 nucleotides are TGTGCCAGCAGTTATCTCTCGACTAGCGGGAAGAAGTACGAGCAGTACTTC.

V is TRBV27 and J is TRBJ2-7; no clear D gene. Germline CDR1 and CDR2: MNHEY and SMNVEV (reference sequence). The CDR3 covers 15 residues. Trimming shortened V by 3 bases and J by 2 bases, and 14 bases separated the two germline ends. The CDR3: CASSFRPSNTYEQYF. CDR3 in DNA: TGTGCCAGCAGTTTTCGGCCTTCAAATACCTACGAGCAGTACTTC.

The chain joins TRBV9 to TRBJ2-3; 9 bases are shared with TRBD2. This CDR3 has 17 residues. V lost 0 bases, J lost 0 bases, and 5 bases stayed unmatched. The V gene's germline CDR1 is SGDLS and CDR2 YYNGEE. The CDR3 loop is CASSVAPLAGSTDTQYF. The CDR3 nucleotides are TGTGCCAGCAGCGTAGCTCCCCTAGCGGGAAGCACAGATACGCAGTATTTT. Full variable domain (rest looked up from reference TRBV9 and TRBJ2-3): DSGVTQTPKHLITATGQRVTLRCSPRSGDLSVYWYQQSLDQGLQFLIQYYNGEERAKGNILERFSAQQFPDLHSELNLSSLELGDSALYFCASSVAPLAGSTDTQYFGPGTRLTVL.

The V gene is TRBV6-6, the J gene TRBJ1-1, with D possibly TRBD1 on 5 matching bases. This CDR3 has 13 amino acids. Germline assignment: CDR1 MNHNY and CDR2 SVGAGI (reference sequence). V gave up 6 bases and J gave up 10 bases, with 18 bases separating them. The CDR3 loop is CASRPGQGERAFF. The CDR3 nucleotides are TGTGCCAGCAGACCTGGTCAGGGCGAGCGAGCTTTCTTT.